This is a list of T cell receptor beta chains from one sample in a study of siplizumab effects on memory and regulatory T cells. Sequenced by immunoSEQ multiplex PCR; TCRdb stores in-frame clones only, minus some. Found here are under 150,000 clones, 94% of them singletons; the top ten hold around 1.7%. The specimen sequenced was non-Treg CD4+ T cells sorted from blood. The receptor set was obtained from a human donor in good health. CDR3s include the opening cysteine and the closing phenylalanine or tryptophan. Fields, in order: J gene, V gene, clone size, D gene, CDR3 DNA, CDR3 protein. A D gene is named only where the DNA matches it firmly. Clone size, where shown, is once, few, many, or a class for clones that have expanded.

J: TRBJ2-7
V: TRBV9
size: -
D: TRBD2
DNA: TGTGCCAGCAGCGTAGGATTAGCGGGCCAATTAGTCTACGAGCAGTACTTC
CDR3: CASSVGLAGQLVYEQYF

J: TRBJ1-2
V: TRBV5-1
size: -
D: -
DNA: TGCGCCAGCAGTTGGGAAAACTATGGCTACACCTTC
CDR3: CASSWENYGYTF

J: TRBJ2-7
V: TRBV2
size: -
D: -
DNA: TGTGCCAGCAGTCCCAGCTCCTACGAGCAGTACTTC
CDR3: CASSPSSYEQYF

J: TRBJ2-1
V: TRBV10-3
size: -
D: -
DNA: TGTGCCATCCAAGGGGCCCCTTCGGTCTTCACCTACAATGAGCAGTTCTTC
CDR3: CAIQGAPSVFTYNEQFF

J: TRBJ1-4
V: TRBV9
size: -
D: -
DNA: TGTGCCAGCAGCCTACGGGGTGGTACTAATGAAAAACTGTTTTTT
CDR3: CASSLRGGTNEKLFF

J: TRBJ2-5
V: TRBV6-4
size: once
D: -
DNA: TGTGCCAGCAGTGAGAATGAAGGGGAGACCCAGTACTTC
CDR3: CASSENEGETQYF

J: TRBJ1-2
V: TRBV7-2
size: -
D: -
DNA: TGTGCCAGCAGCCAAGGGGGTACCCTCAACTATGGCTACACCTTC
CDR3: CASSQGGTLNYGYTF

J: TRBJ1-2
V: TRBV7-2
size: few
D: -
DNA: TGTGCCAGCACTCTACAGGGCCCCGGCTACACCTTC
CDR3: CASTLQGPGYTF

J: TRBJ2-7
V: TRBV15
size: once
D: -
DNA: TGTGCCACCAGCAGAGATGACTCTTTGGCATACGAGCAGTACTTC
CDR3: CATSRDDSLAYEQYF

J: TRBJ1-3
V: TRBV25-1
size: -
D: -
DNA: TGTGCCAGCAAAAAGGGTTGGTTTGGAAACACCATATATTTT
CDR3: CASKKGWFGNTIYF

J: TRBJ1-6
V: TRBV6-5
size: -
D: -
DNA: TGTGCCAGCGGGAGGGGCTCAACCAAGGGTTCACCCCTCCACTTT
CDR3: CASGRGSTKGSPLHF

J: TRBJ2-5
V: TRBV19
size: -
D: TRBD1
DNA: TGTGCCAGTAGCCGGGGACAGCCCCAAGAGACCCAGTACTTC
CDR3: CASSRGQPQETQYF

J: TRBJ1-4
V: TRBV29-1
size: -
D: -
DNA: TGCAGCATACGGGACGTTCGAAATGAAAAACTGTTTTTT
CDR3: CSIRDVRNEKLFF

J: TRBJ2-7
V: TRBV6-5
size: -
D: -
DNA: TGTGCCAGCAGTGGACCGGCGACCTACGAGCAGTACTTC
CDR3: CASSGPATYEQYF

J: TRBJ1-1
V: TRBV6-6
size: -
D: -
DNA: TGTGCCAGCAGGCAGGGTAGGGGCACTGAAGCTTTCTTT
CDR3: CASRQGRGTEAFF

J: TRBJ2-3
V: TRBV5-1
size: -
D: TRBD1
DNA: TGCGCCAGCAGCTTACAGGGGGCCAGCACAGATACGCAGTATTTT
CDR3: CASSLQGASTDTQYF

J: TRBJ2-6
V: TRBV6-1
size: -
D: TRBD1
DNA: TGTGCCAGCAGTGCGGACAGGGGGGCCCTCTCTGGGGCCAACGTCCTGACTTTC
CDR3: CASSADRGALSGANVLTF

J: TRBJ2-7
V: TRBV2
size: -
D: -
DNA: TGTGCCAGCAGTGTCACCGGCTACGAGCAGTACTTC
CDR3: CASSVTGYEQYF

J: TRBJ1-1
V: TRBV18
size: -
D: TRBD1
DNA: TGTGCCAGCTCACGAGGACAGGGGGCGGGCACTGAAGCTTTCTTT
CDR3: CASSRGQGAGTEAFF

J: TRBJ2-2
V: TRBV10-3
size: -
D: -
DNA: TGTGCCATCAGTGAGTCTCGAGGGACCGGGGAGCTGTTTTTT
CDR3: CAISESRGTGELFF

J: TRBJ1-5
V: TRBV21-1
size: -
D: -
DNA: TGTGCCAGCAGCACCTACACGGTAAATCAGCCCCAGCATTTT
CDR3: CASSTYTVNQPQHF

J: TRBJ1-1
V: TRBV7-9
size: -
D: -
DNA: TGTGCCAGCAGCCTACAGGGTACGGACACTGAAGCTTTCTTT
CDR3: CASSLQGTDTEAFF

J: TRBJ1-4
V: TRBV7-2
size: -
D: -
DNA: TGTGCCAGTCGGTGGGGGGCGGATGAAAAACTGTTTTTT
CDR3: CASRWGADEKLFF

J: TRBJ1-1
V: TRBV5-1
size: -
D: TRBD1
DNA: TGCGCCAGCAGCTGGACAGGGGCGATATACATGAACACTGAAGCTTTCTTT
CDR3: CASSWTGAIYMNTEAFF

J: TRBJ2-5
V: TRBV6-5
size: -
D: -
DNA: TGTGCCGTCAGGGTAGGGCAAGAGACCCAGTACTTC
CDR3: CAVRVGQETQYF

J: TRBJ2-7
V: TRBV7-2
size: -
D: -
DNA: TGTGCCAGCAGCGCCTCTCACTACGAGCAGTACTTC
CDR3: CASSASHYEQYF

J: TRBJ2-1
V: TRBV19
size: -
D: TRBD2
DNA: TGTGCCAGTACCCTGATACGGGCTAGCGGCTACAATGAGCAGTTCTTC
CDR3: CASTLIRASGYNEQFF

J: TRBJ2-3
V: TRBV5-6
size: -
D: TRBD1
DNA: TGTGCCAGCAGCTTGAGGGGGCCGGGAGATACGCAGTATTTT
CDR3: CASSLRGPGDTQYF

J: TRBJ1-2
V: TRBV6-1
size: -
D: -
DNA: TGTGCCAGCAGCCCTGAGGGGGTGCGTGGCTACACCTTC
CDR3: CASSPEGVRGYTF

J: TRBJ2-1
V: TRBV10-3
size: -
D: -
DNA: TGTGCCATCCGGACAGAAGGAGACTACAATGAGCAGTTCTTC
CDR3: CAIRTEGDYNEQFF

J: TRBJ1-1
V: TRBV6-5
size: -
D: TRBD1
DNA: TGTGCCAGCTACAGGACAGGGAACACTGAAGCTTTCTTT
CDR3: CASYRTGNTEAFF

J: TRBJ2-7
V: TRBV5-4
size: -
D: TRBD1
DNA: TGTGCCAGCAGCTTGGCGGGACAGGGGTGGGAGCAGTACTTC
CDR3: CASSLAGQGWEQYF

J: TRBJ2-1
V: TRBV5-1
size: -
D: -
DNA: TGCGCCAGCAGCTTGGCGCTAGATGAGCAGTTCTTC
CDR3: CASSLALDEQFF

J: TRBJ2-5
V: TRBV7-9
size: -
D: -
DNA: TGTGCCAGCAGCTTAGATTGGGGCCAAGAGACCCAGTACTTC
CDR3: CASSLDWGQETQYF

J: TRBJ1-1
V: TRBV29-1
size: -
D: -
DNA: TGCAGCGTTGAACGACAGATGAACACTGAAGCTTTCTTT
CDR3: CSVERQMNTEAFF

J: TRBJ2-7
V: TRBV5-5
size: -
D: TRBD1
DNA: TGTGCCAGCAGCTCAAGAGTATCGGGACAGGGAATCTACGAGCAGTACTTC
CDR3: CASSSRVSGQGIYEQYF

J: TRBJ2-1
V: TRBV25-1
size: -
D: TRBD1
DNA: TGTGCCAGCAGTGATCGGGACAGCTCGATTTTTGAGCAGTTCTTC
CDR3: CASSDRDSSIFEQFF

J: TRBJ2-2
V: TRBV19
size: once
D: -
DNA: TGTGCCAGTGTGGCTGCGAACACCGGGGAGCTGTTTTTT
CDR3: CASVAANTGELFF

J: TRBJ1-5
V: TRBV5-4
size: -
D: TRBD1
DNA: TGTGCCAGCAGCGCAGGGGGGTCGATCAACCAGCCCCAGCATTTT
CDR3: CASSAGGSINQPQHF

J: TRBJ2-3
V: TRBV9
size: -
D: TRBD2
DNA: TGTGCCAGCAGCTCAGCGGGGGGCCGCGATACGCAGTATTTT
CDR3: CASSSAGGRDTQYF

J: TRBJ1-1
V: TRBV5-1
size: -
D: -
DNA: TGCGCCAGCAGCCGTGGTGCGGACACTGAAGCTTTCTTT
CDR3: CASSRGADTEAFF

J: TRBJ2-7
V: TRBV18
size: -
D: TRBD1
DNA: TGTGCCAGCTCACCAAGGGGGTCGGGACAGGGGGTTTCCTACGAGCAGTACTTC
CDR3: CASSPRGSGQGVSYEQYF

J: TRBJ1-2
V: TRBV7-9
size: -
D: TRBD1
DNA: TGTGCCAGCAGCCAAAGGGGGCTGGACTATGGCTACACCTTC
CDR3: CASSQRGLDYGYTF

J: TRBJ2-3
V: TRBV6-6
size: -
D: -
DNA: TGTGCCAGCAGTTACGAAGGGGTTGCCCTTGGGACGCAGTATTTT
CDR3: CASSYEGVALGTQYF

J: TRBJ2-2
V: TRBV7-2
size: -
D: TRBD2
DNA: TGTGCCAGCAGCCAACGGACTAGCGGGAGGGTTGGCACCGGGGAGCTGTTTTTT
CDR3: CASSQRTSGRVGTGELFF

J: TRBJ1-4
V: TRBV15
size: -
D: -
DNA: TGTGCCACCAGCAGAGGAGGCGCAGGGGACGAAAAACTGTTTTTT
CDR3: CATSRGGAGDEKLFF

J: TRBJ1-2
V: TRBV28
size: -
D: -
DNA: TGTGCCAGCAGTTTTAGGAACTATGGCTACACCTTC
CDR3: CASSFRNYGYTF

J: TRBJ2-2
V: TRBV6-1
size: -
D: -
DNA: TGTGCCAGCAGTGGCAGGGTGCCGGGCATCGGGGAGCTGTTTTTT
CDR3: CASSGRVPGIGELFF

J: TRBJ2-1
V: TRBV5-6
size: -
D: TRBD2
DNA: TGTGCCAGCAGCTTGGAACGACTAGCGGGACACAATGAGCAGTTCTTC
CDR3: CASSLERLAGHNEQFF

J: TRBJ2-3
V: TRBV2
size: -
D: TRBD2
DNA: TGTGCCAGCAGCGAAGGGACTAGCGGGAGGGCAGATACGCAGTATTTT
CDR3: CASSEGTSGRADTQYF

J: TRBJ2-6
V: TRBV5-1
size: -
D: -
DNA: TGCGCCAGCAGCTTGGGGGGCTCAGGGGCCAACGTCCTGACTTTC
CDR3: CASSLGGSGANVLTF

J: TRBJ1-1
V: TRBV5-1
size: -
D: -
DNA: TGCGCCAGCAGAGGGGACACTGAAGCTTTCTTT
CDR3: CASRGDTEAFF

J: TRBJ1-1
V: TRBV7-9
size: -
D: TRBD1
DNA: TGTGCCAGCAGGCGTGACAGGGCCACTGAAGCTTTCTTT
CDR3: CASRRDRATEAFF

J: TRBJ2-5
V: TRBV27
size: -
D: -
DNA: TGTGCCAGATTCTCCCATACGACAGTTTATGTACAAGAGACCCAGTACTTC
CDR3: CARFSHTTVYVQETQYF

J: TRBJ2-1
V: TRBV18
size: once
D: -
DNA: TGTGCCAGCTCACCAGCGGAGGGCTCCTACAATGAGCAGTTCTTC
CDR3: CASSPAEGSYNEQFF